Following are 8 T cell receptor beta chains from one sample sequenced in a study of spatial heterogeneity in lung cancer. A single record per CDR3 protein comes from TCRdb applying MiXCR to the 5' RACE reads. The table shows tens of thousands of distinct CDR3 sequences, with around 8.4% occurring only once. The time point is: sample taken at primary tumor resection. Whole RNA came from tumor, nontumor lung or frozen PBMC and was sequenced without being sorted. Sequenced here: PBMCs, sampled at surgery. The receptors stem from a female donor with early-stage non-small cell lung cancer.

This clonotype was counted at least ten times. The V and J genes are TRBV5-1 and TRBJ1-5; 8 positions match TRBD1. CDR3 length: 15 residues. Per the germline V gene, CDR1 is SGHRS and CDR2 is YFSETQ. Losses at the gene ends were 0 bases for V and 5 bases for J; bases not matched to a gene: 4. This CDR3 reads CASSLGTGRDQPQHF. DNA of the CDR3: TGCGCCAGCAGCTTGGGGACAGGGAGGGATCAGCCCCAGCATTTT. Supplemented by reference TRBV5-1 and TRBJ1-5, the full variable domain reads KAGVTQTPRYLIKTRGQQVTLSCSPISGHRSVSWYQQTPGQGLQFLFEYFSETQRNKGNFPGRFSGRQFSNSRSEMNVSTLELGDSALYLCASSLGTGRDQPQHFGDGTRLSIL.

This clonotype has ten or more counts. CDR3 nucleotides: TGTGCCAGCAGTTTAAGGTTCGGCAATCAGCCCCAGCATTTT. Translation: CASSLRFGNQPQHF. The chain links TRBV6-2 or TRBV6-3 to TRBJ1-5; no clear D gene. Germline values: CDR1 MNHEY, CDR2 SVGEGT. This CDR3 region has 14 residues. Trimming stripped 4 bases from V and 2 bases from J, with 9 bases between.

In this sample, this clonotype turned up many times. The CDR3 DNA follows: TGTGCCAGCAGTCTAGGAAGACGGAATAGCAATCAGCCCCAGCATTTT. It translates to CASSLGRRNSNQPQHF. This rearrangement joins TRBV2 to TRBJ1-5; D unresolved. Germline V gene data show CDR1 as SNHLY and CDR2 as FYNNEI. The CDR3 totals 16 residues. Trimming took 5 bases from V and 0 from J, leaving 14 bases between them. Supplemented by reference TRBV2 and TRBJ1-5, the full variable domain reads EPEVTQTPSHQVTQMGQEVILRCVPISNHLYFYWYRQILGQKVEFLVSFYNNEISEKSEIFDDQFSVERPDGSNFTLKIRSTKLEDSAMYFCASSLGRRNSNQPQHFGDGTRLSIL.

This clonotype was seen ten or more times. The V and J genes are TRBV27 and TRBJ1-5; D is uncertain. V was pared by 8 bases and J by 4 bases, with 9 bases between. The CDR3 runs 12 residues. Germline-derived CDR1 and CDR2 are MNHEY and SMNVEV (reference sequence). The CDR3: CASRSGNQPQHF. The CDR3 bases are TGTGCCAGCCGTTCGGGAAATCAGCCCCAGCATTTT.

This clonotype came up a few times. This chain joins TRBV11-3 and TRBJ1-1; D remains ambiguous. The CDR3 consists of 13 residues. The germline V gene encodes CDR1 SGHNT and CDR2 YENEEA. The V gene lost 6 bases and the J gene lost 0 bases, with 8 bases spanning the gap. This CDR3 is CASRRTMNTEAFF. For the CDR3, the DNA is TGTGCCAGCAGGAGGACGATGAACACTGAAGCTTTCTTT.

CDR3 DNA sequence: TGTGCCAGCAGCCAAGGGGCAGTAGGGAGCAATCAGCCCCAGCATTTT. Translation gives CASSQGAVGSNQPQHF. The chain carries TRBV4-2 and TRBJ1-5; D is unresolved. Trimming took 1 base from V and 1 from J, leaving 11 bases between them. Germline V gene lookup returns CDR1 LGHNA and CDR2 YNFKEQ. The CDR3 is made up of 16 amino acids.

This clonotype was counted at least ten times. The chain recombines TRBV7-2 with TRBJ1-5, with D uncertain. CDR1 and CDR2 (germline): SGHTA, FQGNSA. V was pared by 2 bases and J by 3 bases, with 2 bases between. The CDR3 contains 12 residues. CDR3 sequence reads: CASSLFNQPQHF. The CDR3 DNA sequence: TGTGCCAGCAGCTTATTCAATCAGCCCCAGCATTTT. The full variable domain, completed using reference TRBV7-2 and TRBJ1-5, is GAGVSQSPSNKVTEKGKDVELRCDPISGHTALYWYRQSLGQGLEFLIYFQGNSAPDKSGLPSDRFSAERTGGSVSTLTIQRTQQEDSAVYLCASSLFNQPQHFGDGTRLSIL.

The CDR3 loop is CASSVDGDPRWAEAFF. The DNA of the CDR3 is TGTGCCAGCAGCGTAGATGGCGACCCGAGGTGGGCTGAAGCTTTCTTT. The chain has TRBV9 and TRBJ1-1; no reliable D call. The V gene lost 0 bases and the J gene lost 6 bases, with 18 bases spanning the gap. The CDR3 has 16 residues. Per germline, CDR1 SGDLS and CDR2 YYNGEE.